Shown below are 6 T cell receptor beta chains from a single sample sequenced in a study of T cells in women clearing cervical HPV infection. Some clones are missing from TCRdb's copy, which holds only in-frame ones; the method was immunoSEQ multiplex PCR. This sample's table reports about 25,000 clones. Sample: blood buffy coat. The receptors stem from a woman aged 18-70 years with a cervical HPV16 infection that either progressed to CIN3+ or cleared (not recorded which).

Here the CDR3 reads CASSPPGNYGYTF. The sequenced CDR3 bases are TGTGCCAGCAGTCCTCCAGGGAACTATGGC. This chain joins TRBV5-5 and TRBJ1-2, with D possibly matching TRBD1 (5 bases). The read ends 3 residues shy of where the CDR3 ends; the end is completed using the germline J gene. Germline CDR1 is SGHKS and CDR2 is YYEKEE (reference sequence). Trimming stripped 5 bases from V and 2 bases from J, with 10 bases between. The CDR3 loop spans 13 amino acids. Full variable domain (rest looked up from reference TRBV5-5 and TRBJ1-2): DAGVTQSPTHLIKTRGQQVTLRCSPISGHKSVSWYQQVLGQGPQFIFQYYEKEERGRGNFPDRFSARQFPNYSSELNVNALLLGDSALYLCASSPPGNYGYTFGSGTRLTVV.

Comments on this clone: The missing CDR3 end, 3 residues past where the read stops, is filled in from the germline J gene. This chain connects TRBV13 to TRBJ1-5; 8 nucleotides match TRBD1. V trimming: 2 bases; J trimming: 4 bases; junction bases outside the gene matches: 4. Germline V gene sequence: CDR1 PRHDT, CDR2 FYEKMQ (reference sequence). This CDR3 is built from 15 residues. CDR3 region: CASSLSTGGNQPQHF. Partial CDR3 DNA: TGTGCCAGCAGCTTATCAACAGGGGGGAATCAGCCC.

This clone is medium-sized (0.01 to 0.1%) by frequency. The missing CDR3 end, 3 residues past where the read stops, is filled in from the germline J gene. The chain has TRBV7-3 and TRBJ1-3; D is undetermined. CDR1 is SGHTA, CDR2 FQGTGA, per germline. The CDR3 has 13 amino acids. CDR3 region: CASSDNLAGPIYF. The covered CDR3 bases are TGTGCCAGCAGCGATAACTTAGCGGGCCCC.

Regarding this clone: The sequenced fragment ends 3 residues before the CDR3 boundary, so the rest is inferred from the germline J gene. This rearrangement joins TRBV7-8 to TRBJ1-4; D is unresolved. This CDR3 has 14 amino acids. The V gene's germline CDR1 is SGHVS and CDR2 FQNEAQ. The V gene lost 5 bases and the J gene lost 4 bases, with 11 bases spanning the gap. Incomplete CDR3 DNA: TGTGCCAGCAGCGTCCGGGTTATTAATGAAAAA. This sequence encodes CASSVRVINEK. The CDR3 reads in full as CASSVRVINEKLFF.

Details on this clone: With the read ending 3 residues before the CDR3 end, the germline J gene is used to fill in that end. V gene TRBV19 combines with J gene TRBJ1-2; D not certain. The CDR3 covers 15 residues. CDR1 and CDR2 from the germline V gene are LNHDA and SQIVND (reference sequence). The CDR3 loop reads CASSTLFGPSYDYTF. The DNA read from the CDR3 is TGTGCCAGTAGTACTTTATTCGGGCCTAGCTACGAC.

As for this clone: The read is 3 residues too short to cover the CDR3 end, so that end is filled in from the germline J gene. V gene TRBV5-4 combines with J gene TRBJ2-3; D unresolved. Germline V CDR1 and CDR2: SGHNT, YYREEE (reference sequence). V was trimmed by 0 bases and J by 6 bases, leaving 8 bases between them. The CDR3 sequence is 13 residues long. The CDR3 loop is CASSLGLVDTQYF. The CDR3 DNA, read in part, is TGTGCCAGCAGCTTGGGGTTAGTGGATACG.